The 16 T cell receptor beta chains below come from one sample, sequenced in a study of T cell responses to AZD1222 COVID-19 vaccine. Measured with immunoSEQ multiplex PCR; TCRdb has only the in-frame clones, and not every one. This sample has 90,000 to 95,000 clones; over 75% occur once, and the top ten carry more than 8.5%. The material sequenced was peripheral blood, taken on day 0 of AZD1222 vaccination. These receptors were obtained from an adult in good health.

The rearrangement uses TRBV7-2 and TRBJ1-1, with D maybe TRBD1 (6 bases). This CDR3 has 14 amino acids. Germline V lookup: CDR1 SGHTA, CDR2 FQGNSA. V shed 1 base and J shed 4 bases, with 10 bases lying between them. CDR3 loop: CASSLGQAITEAFF. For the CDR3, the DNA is TGTGCCAGCAGCTTAGGACAGGCGATCACTGAAGCTTTCTTT. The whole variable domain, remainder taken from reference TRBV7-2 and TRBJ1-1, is GAGVSQSPSNKVTEKGKDVELRCDPISGHTALYWYRQSLGQGLEFLIYFQGNSAPDKSGLPSDRFSAERTGGSVSTLTIQRTQQEDSAVYLCASSLGQAITEAFFGQGTRLTVV.

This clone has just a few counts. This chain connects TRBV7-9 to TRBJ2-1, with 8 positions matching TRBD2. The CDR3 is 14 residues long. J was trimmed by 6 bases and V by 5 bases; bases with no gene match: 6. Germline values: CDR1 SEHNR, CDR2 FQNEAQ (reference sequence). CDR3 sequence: CASSPGGLGNEQFF. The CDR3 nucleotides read TGTGCCAGCAGCCCGGGGGGGCTGGGCAATGAGCAGTTCTTC.

CDR3 sequence reads: CAWSPRRGGLNEKLFF. The CDR3 nucleotides read TGTGCCTGGAGTCCCCGCCGAGGGGGTCTAAATGAAAAACTGTTTTTT. The chain has TRBV30 and TRBJ1-4; possibly TRBD1 for D (6 bases). The CDR3 is 16 amino acids. Trimming removed 2 bases at V and 5 bases at J, with 18 bases between. Germline V gives CDR1 GTSNPN, CDR2 SVGIG (reference sequence).

The CDR3 coding sequence is TGTGCCAGTAGTATAGTTGCAAGGGGTAACTATGGCTACACCTTC. This encodes CASSIVARGNYGYTF. The chain couples TRBV19 to TRBJ1-2; maybe TRBD1 (5 bases). Germline V gives CDR1 LNHDA, CDR2 SQIVND (reference sequence). V lost 1 base to trimming and J lost 1 base, with 10 bases between them. The CDR3 has 15 residues.

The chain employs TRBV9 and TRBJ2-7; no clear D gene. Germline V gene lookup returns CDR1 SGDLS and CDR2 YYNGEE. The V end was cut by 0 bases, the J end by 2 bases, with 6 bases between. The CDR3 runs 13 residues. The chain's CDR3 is CASSVGVAYEQYF. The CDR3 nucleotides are TGTGCCAGCAGCGTAGGGGTCGCCTACGAGCAGTACTTC.

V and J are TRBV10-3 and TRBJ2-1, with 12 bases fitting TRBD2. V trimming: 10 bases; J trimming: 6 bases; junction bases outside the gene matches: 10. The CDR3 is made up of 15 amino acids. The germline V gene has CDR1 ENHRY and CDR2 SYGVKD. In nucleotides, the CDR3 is TGTGCCACCCGCCTGACTAGCGGGGGTGGCAATGAGCAGTTCTTC. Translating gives CATRLTSGGGNEQFF.

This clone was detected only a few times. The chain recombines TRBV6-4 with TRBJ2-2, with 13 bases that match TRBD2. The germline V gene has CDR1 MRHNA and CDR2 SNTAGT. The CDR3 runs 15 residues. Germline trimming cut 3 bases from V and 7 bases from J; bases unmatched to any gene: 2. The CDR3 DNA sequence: TGTGCCAGCAGTGAACTAGCGGGAGGGCACGGGGAGCTGTTTTTT. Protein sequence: CASSELAGGHGELFF.

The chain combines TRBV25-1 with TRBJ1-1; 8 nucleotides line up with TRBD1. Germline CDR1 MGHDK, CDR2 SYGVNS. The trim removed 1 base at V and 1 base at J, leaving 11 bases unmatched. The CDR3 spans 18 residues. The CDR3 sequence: CASSELGRGRGGNTEAFF. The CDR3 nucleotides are TGTGCCAGCAGTGAATTAGGCAGGGGGCGTGGGGGGAACACTGAAGCTTTCTTT.

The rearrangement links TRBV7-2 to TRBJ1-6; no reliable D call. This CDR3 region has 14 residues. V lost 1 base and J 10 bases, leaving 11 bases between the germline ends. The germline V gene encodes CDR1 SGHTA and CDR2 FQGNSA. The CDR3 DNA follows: TGTGCCAGCAGCTTAGTGAGAGACGGATCACCCCTCCACTTT. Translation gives CASSLVRDGSPLHF.

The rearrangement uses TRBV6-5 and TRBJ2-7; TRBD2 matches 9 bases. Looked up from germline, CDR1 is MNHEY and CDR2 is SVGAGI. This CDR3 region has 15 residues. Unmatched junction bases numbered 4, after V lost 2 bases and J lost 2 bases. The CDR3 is CASSYGTSSTYEQYF. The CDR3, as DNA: TGTGCCAGCAGTTACGGGACTAGCAGCACCTACGAGCAGTACTTC.

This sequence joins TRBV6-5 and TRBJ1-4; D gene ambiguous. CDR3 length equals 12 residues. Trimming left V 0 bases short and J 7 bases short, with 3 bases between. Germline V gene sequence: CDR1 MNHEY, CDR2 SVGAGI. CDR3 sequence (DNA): TGTGCCAGCAGTTACTCCGGTGAAAAACTGTTTTTT. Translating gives CASSYSGEKLFF.

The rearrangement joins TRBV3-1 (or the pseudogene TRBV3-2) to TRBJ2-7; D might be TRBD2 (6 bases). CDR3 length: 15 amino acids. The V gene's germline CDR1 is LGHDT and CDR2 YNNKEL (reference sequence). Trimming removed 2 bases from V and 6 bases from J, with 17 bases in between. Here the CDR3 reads CASSQSHGGESEQYF. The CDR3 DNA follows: TGTGCCAGCAGCCAAAGCCACGGGGGAGAAAGCGAGCAGTACTTC.

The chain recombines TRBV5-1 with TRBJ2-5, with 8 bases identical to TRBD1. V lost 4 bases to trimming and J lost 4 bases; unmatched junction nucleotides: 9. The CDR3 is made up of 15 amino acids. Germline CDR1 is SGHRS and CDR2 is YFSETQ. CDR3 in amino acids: CASSSSRTGRETQYF. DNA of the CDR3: TGCGCCAGCAGCAGTTCTAGGACAGGGAGAGAGACCCAGTACTTC.

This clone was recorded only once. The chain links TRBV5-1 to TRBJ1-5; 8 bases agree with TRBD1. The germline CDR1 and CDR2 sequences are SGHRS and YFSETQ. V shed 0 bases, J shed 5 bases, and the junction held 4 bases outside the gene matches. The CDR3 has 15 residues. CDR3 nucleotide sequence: TGCGCCAGCAGCTTGGCAGGGGGCCTATATCAGCCCCAGCATTTT. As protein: CASSLAGGLYQPQHF.

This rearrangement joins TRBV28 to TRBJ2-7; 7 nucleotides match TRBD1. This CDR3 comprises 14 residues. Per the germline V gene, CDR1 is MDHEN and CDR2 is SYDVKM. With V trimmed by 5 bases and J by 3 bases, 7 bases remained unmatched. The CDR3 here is CASSDRVLVYEQYF. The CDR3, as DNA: TGTGCCAGCAGTGACAGGGTACTAGTCTACGAGCAGTACTTC.

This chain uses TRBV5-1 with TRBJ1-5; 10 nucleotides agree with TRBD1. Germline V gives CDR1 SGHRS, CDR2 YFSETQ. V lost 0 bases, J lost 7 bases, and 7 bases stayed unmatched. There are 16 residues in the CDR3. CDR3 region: CASSLDVRTGGQPQHF. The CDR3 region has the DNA TGCGCCAGCAGCTTGGACGTTAGGACAGGGGGGCAGCCCCAGCATTTT.